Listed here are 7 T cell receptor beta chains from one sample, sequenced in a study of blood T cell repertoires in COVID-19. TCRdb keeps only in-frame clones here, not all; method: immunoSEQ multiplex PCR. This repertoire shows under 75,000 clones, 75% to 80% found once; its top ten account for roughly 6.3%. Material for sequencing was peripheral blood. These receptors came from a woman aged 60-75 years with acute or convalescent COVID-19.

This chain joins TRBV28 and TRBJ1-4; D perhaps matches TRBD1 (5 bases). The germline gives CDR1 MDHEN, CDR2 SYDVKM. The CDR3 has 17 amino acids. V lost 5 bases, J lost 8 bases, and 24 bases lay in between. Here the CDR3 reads CASSLLSGRGSREKLFF. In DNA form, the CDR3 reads TGTGCCAGCAGTCTCCTCTCGGGGAGGGGATCTCGGGAAAAACTGTTTTTT.

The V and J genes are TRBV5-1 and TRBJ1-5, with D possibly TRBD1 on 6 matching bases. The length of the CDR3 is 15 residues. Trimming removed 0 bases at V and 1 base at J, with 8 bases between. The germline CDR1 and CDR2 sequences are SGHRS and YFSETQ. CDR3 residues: CASSLEGVSNQPQHF. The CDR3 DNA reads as TGCGCCAGCAGCTTGGAGGGGGTGAGCAATCAGCCCCAGCATTTT.

In nucleotides, the CDR3 is TGCGCCAGCAGCTTGGGGGGGGATAATTCACCCCTCCACTTT. Residues: CASSLGGDNSPLHF. V gene TRBV5-1 combines with J gene TRBJ1-6, with a possible D match to TRBD1 (5 bases). This CDR3 region has 14 residues. V dropped 0 bases and J dropped 5 bases, with 6 bases sitting between them. Germline V lookup: CDR1 SGHRS, CDR2 YFSETQ.

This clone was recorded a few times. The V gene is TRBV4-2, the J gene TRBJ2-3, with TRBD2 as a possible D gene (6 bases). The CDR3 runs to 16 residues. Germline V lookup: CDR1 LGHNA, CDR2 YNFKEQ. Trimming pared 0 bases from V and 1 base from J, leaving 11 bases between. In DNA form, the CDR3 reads TGTGCCAGCAGCCAAGAGGCGGGCGGGGGCACAGATACGCAGTATTTT. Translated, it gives CASSQEAGGGTDTQYF.

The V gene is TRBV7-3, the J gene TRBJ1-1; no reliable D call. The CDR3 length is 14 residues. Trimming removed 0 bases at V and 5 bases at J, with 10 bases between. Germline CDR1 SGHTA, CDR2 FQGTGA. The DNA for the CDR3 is TGTGCCAGCAGCTTAACCAGGTATGGGACTGAAGCTTTCTTT. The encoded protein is CASSLTRYGTEAFF.

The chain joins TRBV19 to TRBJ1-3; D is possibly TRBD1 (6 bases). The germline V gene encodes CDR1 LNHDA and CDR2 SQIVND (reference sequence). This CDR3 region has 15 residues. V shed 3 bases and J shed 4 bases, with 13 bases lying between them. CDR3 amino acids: CASSMEQGYGNTIYF. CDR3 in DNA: TGTGCCAGTAGTATGGAGCAGGGGTACGGAAACACCATATATTTT.

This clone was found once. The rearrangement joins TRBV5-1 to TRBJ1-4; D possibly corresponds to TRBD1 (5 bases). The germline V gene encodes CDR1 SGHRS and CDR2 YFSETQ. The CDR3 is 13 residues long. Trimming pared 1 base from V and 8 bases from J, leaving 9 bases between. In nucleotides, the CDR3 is TGCGCCAGCAGCTTGTTCGGGGGGGAAAAACTGTTTTTT. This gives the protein CASSLFGGEKLFF.